This note documents a single T cell receptor (beta chain) sequence. What it recognizes is unknown. One end of the junction fails to match germline, which may point to a read error. The source of the sample is a study of cytomegalovirus exposure and HLA in healthy donors. Study background: Among around 170 million T cells, an earlier analysis found 90 million to 130 million unique TCR beta sequences. Study results and caveats: Sequences of the TCR beta chain were said to predict the HLA-A and HLA-B alleles of most subjects accurately. Common viral pathogens were later found to be apparently linked to several of the most significant clusters.

The V gene's germline CDR1 is SEHNR and CDR2 FQNEAQ (reference sequence). This CDR3 spans 15 amino acids. It was with 60 Vbeta and 13 Jbeta primers that the PCR ran. TCRdb keeps only in-frame clones here, not all; method: immunoSEQ multiplex PCR. The sample lists some 110,000 clones; 66% were seen once. The TCR originated in a young man in good health and CMV-seronegative. Material for sequencing was PBMCs. This chain joins TRBV7-9 and TRBJ1-5; 9 bases align to TRBD1. In nucleotides, the CDR3 is TGTTCCAGCAGCTTAGCGGGGGACAGGGTCCAGCCCCAGCATTTT. Protein: CSSSLAGDRVQPQHF.